This TCR beta chain derives from a study of ipilimumab plus nivolumab after autologous stem cell transplantation. Across the whole study: The DLBCL cohort had primary refractory and relapsed disease, with 18-month progression-free survival of about 86% and 29%.

Starting 14 to 28 days after autologous transplant, ipilimumab 1 mg/kg was given. Through week 26, nivolumab 3 mg/kg IV was given weeks 1, 4, 7, 10, then biweekly. Between the trimmed V and J ends, which lost 5 bases and 1 base, there was a span of 8 bases. The CDR3 extends over 14 amino acids. CDR1 SGHAT and CDR2 FQNNGV come from the germline V gene. Measured with immunoSEQ multiplex PCR; TCRdb has only the in-frame clones, and not every one. Of over 75,000 clones in the sample, 65% to 85% were seen once. The sequenced sample was PBMCs, obtained in a trial of ipilimumab plus nivolumab as post-transplant consolidation. This clonotype originated in a male donor with diffuse large B-cell lymphoma. The chain recombines TRBV11-2 with TRBJ1-4, with D uncertain. The CDR3 sequence: CASSRGGTNEKLFF. DNA of the CDR3: TGTGCCAGCAGCCGGGGAGGAACTAATGAAAAACTGTTTTTT.